This T cell receptor (beta chain) was retrieved from a study of CD8 T cells in ankylosing spondylitis. CDR1 is MNHEY, CDR2 SVGAGI, per germline. The length of the CDR3 is 16 residues. Trimming removed 6 bases from V and 2 bases from J; junction bases left unmatched: 10. MiXCR was run by TCRdb on the 5' RACE reads, yielding one entry per CDR3 protein. Of 250,000 to 300,000 distinct CDR3 sequences in the sample, over 15% were seen once. V gene TRBV6-5 combines with J gene TRBJ2-3, with 8 bases aligning to TRBD2. The sequenced sample was blood, either unsorted or a sorted T cell fraction (not recorded which). The receptor was derived from a male donor with ankylosing spondylitis or in good health (not recorded which). CDR3 amino acids: CASSSPAGALTDTQYF. CDR3 DNA sequence: TGTGCCAGCAGCAGCCCAGCGGGAGCCCTCACAGATACGCAGTATTTT.